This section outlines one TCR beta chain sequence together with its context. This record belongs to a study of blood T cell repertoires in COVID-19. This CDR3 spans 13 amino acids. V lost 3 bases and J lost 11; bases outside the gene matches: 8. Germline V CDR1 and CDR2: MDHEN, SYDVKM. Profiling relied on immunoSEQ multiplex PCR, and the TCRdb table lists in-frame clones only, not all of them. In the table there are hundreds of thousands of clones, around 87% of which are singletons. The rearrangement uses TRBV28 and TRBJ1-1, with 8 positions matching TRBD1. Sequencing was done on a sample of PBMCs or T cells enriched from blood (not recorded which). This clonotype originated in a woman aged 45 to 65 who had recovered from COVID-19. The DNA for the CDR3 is TGTGCCAGCAGTTTCGGACAGGGCCTGGAGGCTTTCTTT. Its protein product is CASSFGQGLEAFF. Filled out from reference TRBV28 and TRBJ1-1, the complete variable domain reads DVKVTQSSRYLVKRTGEKVFLECVQDMDHENMFWYRQDPGLGLRLIYFSYDVKMKEKGDIPEGYSVSREKKERFSLILESASTNQTSMYLCASSFGQGLEAFFGQGTRLTVV.